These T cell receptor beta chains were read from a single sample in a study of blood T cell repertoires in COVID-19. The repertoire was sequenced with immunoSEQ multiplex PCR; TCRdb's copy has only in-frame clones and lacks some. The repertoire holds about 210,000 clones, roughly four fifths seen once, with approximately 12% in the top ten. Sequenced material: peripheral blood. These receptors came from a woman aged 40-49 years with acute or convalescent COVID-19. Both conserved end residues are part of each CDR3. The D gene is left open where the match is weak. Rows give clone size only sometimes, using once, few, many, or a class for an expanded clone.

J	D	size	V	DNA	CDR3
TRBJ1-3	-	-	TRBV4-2	TGTGCCAGCAGCCAAGATCAACACTCTGGAAACACCATATATTTT	CASSQDQHSGNTIYF
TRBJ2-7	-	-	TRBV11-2	TGTGCCAGCAGCCGTTCTATCGAAAGCTCCTACGAGCAGTACTTC	CASSRSIESSYEQYF
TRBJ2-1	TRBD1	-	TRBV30	TGTGCCTGGACTTCTCGACAGGGCAATGAGCAGTTCTTC	CAWTSRQGNEQFF
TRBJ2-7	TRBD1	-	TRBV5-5	TGTGCCAGCAGCTCGGCAGGGGGCGGTTACGAGCAGTACTTC	CASSSAGGGYEQYF
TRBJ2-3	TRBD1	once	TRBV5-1	TGCGCCAGCAGCTTGGCGGTGACAGGGGAAGATACGCAGTATTTT	CASSLAVTGEDTQYF
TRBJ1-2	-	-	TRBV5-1	TGCGCCAGCAATACGGGGGGCTATGGCTACACCTTC	CASNTGGYGYTF
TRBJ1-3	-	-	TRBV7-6	TGTGCCAGCAGTGGGGGGATAGGGGCAGGCCGCTCTGGAAACACCATATATTTT	CASSGGIGAGRSGNTIYF
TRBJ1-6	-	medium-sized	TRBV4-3	TGCGCCAGCAGCCCTGAGAGTTATTCACCCCTCCACTTT	CASSPESYSPLHF
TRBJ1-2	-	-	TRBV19	TGTGCCAGTAGTATAAACACTATCCTCTATGGCTACACCTTC	CASSINTILYGYTF
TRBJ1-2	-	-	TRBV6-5	TGTGCCAGCAGTTACTCCTTGGACTCTCTCAGGGGCTACACCTTC	CASSYSLDSLRGYTF
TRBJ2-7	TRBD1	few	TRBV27	TGTGCCAGCAGTTGGGGTGGACAGGGCTTCTACGAGCAGTACTTC	CASSWGGQGFYEQYF
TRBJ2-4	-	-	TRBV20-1	TGCAGTGCTAGTCCCTCAGGGATGACCAAAAACATTCAGTACTTC	CSASPSGMTKNIQYF
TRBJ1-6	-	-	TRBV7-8	TGTGCCAGCAGCCGACTCGACTCACGGAATTCACCCCTCCACTTT	CASSRLDSRNSPLHF
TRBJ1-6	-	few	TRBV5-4	TGTGCCAGCAGCTTGTCCGGCTATAATTCACCCCTCCACTTT	CASSLSGYNSPLHF
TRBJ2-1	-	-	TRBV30	TGTGCCTGGACCGGGATCAATGAGCAGTTCTTC	CAWTGINEQFF
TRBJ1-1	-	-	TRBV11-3	TGTGCCAGCAGCTTAGAGGGGGGGACTGAAGCTTTCTTT	CASSLEGGTEAFF
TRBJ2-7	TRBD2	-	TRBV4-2	TGTGCCAGCAGCCAAGTAACGGGGGGGTACTACGAGCAGTACTTC	CASSQVTGGYYEQYF
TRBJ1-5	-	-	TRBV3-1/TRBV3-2	TGTGCCAGCAGCCCCCGGTGGGAGTATCAGCCCCAGCATTTT	CASSPRWEYQPQHF
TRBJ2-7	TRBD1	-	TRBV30	TGTGCCTGGACGACTGGTAGGGGACAGGAGACCTACGAGCAGTACTTC	CAWTTGRGQETYEQYF
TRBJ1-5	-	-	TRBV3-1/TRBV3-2	TGTGCCAGCAGCCCTTTCGGGGGTAGCAATCAGCCCCAGCATTTT	CASSPFGGSNQPQHF
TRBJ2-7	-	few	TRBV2	TGTGCCAGCAGACTCAGACAGGAATCATCCTACGAGCAGTACTTC	CASRLRQESSYEQYF
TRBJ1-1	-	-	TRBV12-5	TGTGCTACAGAACAGGGATTGAACACTGAAGCTTTCTTT	CATEQGLNTEAFF
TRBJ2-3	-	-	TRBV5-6	TGTGCCAGCAGCCCGGGGTCGGGTACGCAGTATTTT	CASSPGSGTQYF
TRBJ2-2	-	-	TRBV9	TGTGCCAGCAGCGTAGTTCGGACCGGGGAGCTGTTTTTT	CASSVVRTGELFF
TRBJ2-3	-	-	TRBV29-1	TGCAGCGTTGGTGAGGGAGATAACACAGATACGCAGTATTTT	CSVGEGDNTDTQYF
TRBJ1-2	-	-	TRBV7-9	TGTGCCAGCAGCCCACAGGTGGGCGTCGACTATGGCTACACCTTC	CASSPQVGVDYGYTF
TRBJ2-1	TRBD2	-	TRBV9	TGTGCCAGCAGCGTAGGGCCCGGGGCGGGCGGGGGGAATGAGCAGTTCTTC	CASSVGPGAGGGNEQFF
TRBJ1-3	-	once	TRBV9	TGTGCCAGCAGCGGCCAGGCTACCTCTGGAAACACCATATATTTT	CASSGQATSGNTIYF
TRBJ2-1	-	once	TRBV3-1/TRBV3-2	TGTGCCAGCAGCCAAAACCCAATAGCGGCGCTTAACAATGAGCAGTTCTTC	CASSQNPIAALNNEQFF
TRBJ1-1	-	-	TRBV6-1	TGTGCCAGCACATTGGACAGCCCTGAAGCTTTCTTT	CASTLDSPEAFF
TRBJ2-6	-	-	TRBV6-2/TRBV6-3	TGTGCCAGCAGTTACGTAGCTGCTGGGGCCAACGTCCTGACTTTC	CASSYVAAGANVLTF
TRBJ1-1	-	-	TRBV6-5	TGTGCCAGCAAGGCGGGGGCTAGCACTGAAGCTTTCTTT	CASKAGASTEAFF
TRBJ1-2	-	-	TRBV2	TGTGCCAGCAGTGGCGTCTATGGCTACACCTTC	CASSGVYGYTF
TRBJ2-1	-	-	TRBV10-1	TGCGCCAGCAGTGAGGCGGGTACCGCTTTTGAGCAGTTCTTC	CASSEAGTAFEQFF
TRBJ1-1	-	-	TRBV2	TGTGCCAGGCTCCTCCTTCGGGGGGCAAACACTGAAGCTTTCTTT	CARLLLRGANTEAFF
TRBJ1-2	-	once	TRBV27	TGTGCCAGCAGTTCAGGGGACTATGGCTACACCTTC	CASSSGDYGYTF
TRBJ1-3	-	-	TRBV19	TGTGCCAGTAGTGTGAACAGGGCCGTAGCCGGAAACACCATATATTTT	CASSVNRAVAGNTIYF
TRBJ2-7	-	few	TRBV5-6	TGTGCCAGCAGCACGGACTACCGTATCGAGCAGTACTTC	CASSTDYRIEQYF
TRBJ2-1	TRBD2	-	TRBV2	TGTGCCAGCAGCGGCCCAGCGGGAGGGCTAGATAATGAGCAGTTCTTC	CASSGPAGGLDNEQFF
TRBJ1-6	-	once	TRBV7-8	TGTGCCAGCAGCTCGTCCGGGACACCGATTTCGGGATCACCCCTCCACTTT	CASSSSGTPISGSPLHF
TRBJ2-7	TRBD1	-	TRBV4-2	TGTGCCAGCAGCCCGACAGGGGGGGGAGTCGAGCAGTACTTC	CASSPTGGGVEQYF
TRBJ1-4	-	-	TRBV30	TGTGCCTGGAGCCGTGGCAGAAATGAAAAACTGTTTTTT	CAWSRGRNEKLFF
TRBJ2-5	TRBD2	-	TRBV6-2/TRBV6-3	TGTGCCAGCAGCAAGGGACTAGCGGGAGTACAAGAGACCCAGTACTTC	CASSKGLAGVQETQYF
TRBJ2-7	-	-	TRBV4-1	TGCGCCAGCAGCCGGAGACAGGAGGCCTACGAGCAGTACTTC	CASSRRQEAYEQYF
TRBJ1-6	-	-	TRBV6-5	TGTGCCAGCAGACCAGGGGAGAGGTTTTCACCCCTCCACTTT	CASRPGERFSPLHF
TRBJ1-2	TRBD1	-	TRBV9	TGTGCCAGCAGCTTCGGGACAGCCGCAGCTAACTATGGCTACACCTTC	CASSFGTAAANYGYTF
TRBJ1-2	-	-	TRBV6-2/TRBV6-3	TGTGCCAGCAGTTTTGGACTCTATGGCTACACCTTC	CASSFGLYGYTF
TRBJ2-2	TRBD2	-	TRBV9	TGTGCCAGCAGCGGGACGTGGGGGACTAGCGGGAGGGCCGGCACCGGGGAGCTGTTTTTT	CASSGTWGTSGRAGTGELFF
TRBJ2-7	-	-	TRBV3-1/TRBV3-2	TGTGCCAGCAGCCCCCTAGGGGACGAGCAGTACTTC	CASSPLGDEQYF
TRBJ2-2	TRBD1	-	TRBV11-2	TGTGCCAGCAGCTTAGGGGACAGGTCGACCGGGGAGCTGTTTTTT	CASSLGDRSTGELFF
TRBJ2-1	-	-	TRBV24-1	TGTGCCACCAGTGATCCTACAGGGCCCCACAATGAGCAGTTCTTC	CATSDPTGPHNEQFF
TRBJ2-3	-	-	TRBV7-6	TGTGCCAGCAGCCCCGTGAGGGTTAGCACAGATACGCAGTATTTT	CASSPVRVSTDTQYF